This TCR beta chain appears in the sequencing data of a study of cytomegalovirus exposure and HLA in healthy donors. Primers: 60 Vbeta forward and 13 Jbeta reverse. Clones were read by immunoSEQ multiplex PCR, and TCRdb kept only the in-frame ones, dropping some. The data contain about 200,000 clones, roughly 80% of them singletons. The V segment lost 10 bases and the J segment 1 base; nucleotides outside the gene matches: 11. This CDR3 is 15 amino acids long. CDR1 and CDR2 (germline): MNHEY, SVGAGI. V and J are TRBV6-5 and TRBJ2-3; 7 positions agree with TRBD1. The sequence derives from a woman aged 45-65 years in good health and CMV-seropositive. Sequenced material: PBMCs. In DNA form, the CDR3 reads TGTGCCACCTCAACAGGGGAGAGGGGCACAGATACGCAGTATTTT. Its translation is CATSTGERGTDTQYF.